A selection of T cell receptor beta chains follows, all from one sample in a study of vaccination effects on CD4 cells after COVID-19. These receptors' targets are unknown. Assay: immunoSEQ multiplex PCR; the TCRdb copy retains only in-frame clones and omits some. The table shows 25,000 to 35,000 clones, with over 70% occurring only once. Sample: CD4+ T cells from PBMCs cultured with HCoV-NL63 spike peptides, taken after COVID-19 vaccination. The receptors were gathered from a human donor who received a COVID-19 vaccine. CDR3s include the opening cysteine and the closing phenylalanine or tryptophan. The D gene is left open where the match is weak. Not all rows give a size; the values are once, few, many and, for expanded clones, a class.

size	D	V	J	CDR3	DNA
NA	NA	TRBV6-5	TRBJ2-5	CASRGTVQETQYF	TGTGCCAGCAGAGGGACGGTCCAAGAGACCCAGTACTTC
NA	NA	TRBV27	TRBJ1-4	CASSFGREGEKLFF	TGTGCCAGCAGTTTCGGCAGGGAAGGCGAAAAACTGTTTTTT
NA	NA	TRBV19	TRBJ1-1	CASSIGADTEAFF	TGTGCCAGTAGTATTGGGGCCGACACTGAAGCTTTCTTT
NA	TRBD1	TRBV7-2	TRBJ2-7	CASSSNRQGFSYEQYF	TGTGCCAGCAGCTCCAACCGACAGGGATTCTCCTACGAGCAGTACTTC
once	TRBD1	TRBV5-1	TRBJ2-1	CASSPGQGLNEQFF	TGCGCCAGCAGCCCGGGACAGGGTTTAAATGAGCAGTTCTTC
NA	NA	TRBV5-4	TRBJ2-2	CASSVRGAGELFF	TGTGCCAGCAGCGTAAGGGGGGCCGGGGAGCTGTTTTTT
NA	NA	TRBV3-1/TRBV3-2	TRBJ1-1	CASSQQGGAFF	TGTGCCAGCAGCCAACAGGGTGGCGCTTTCTTT
NA	NA	TRBV6-5	TRBJ1-2	CASRDFTNYGYTF	TGTGCCAGCAGAGATTTCACTAACTATGGCTACACCTTC
NA	NA	TRBV29-1	TRBJ1-1	CSSWGAVGTEAFF	TGCAGCTCTTGGGGCGCGGTGGGCACTGAAGCTTTCTTT
NA	NA	TRBV19	TRBJ1-5	CASMGSGISGNQPQHF	TGTGCCAGTATGGGCAGCGGCATTTCGGGCAATCAGCCCCAGCATTTT
NA	TRBD1	TRBV19	TRBJ2-7	CASSIGSIRGLAYEQYF	TGTGCCAGTAGTATCGGATCTATCAGGGGGCTTGCCTACGAGCAGTACTTC
few	TRBD1	TRBV19	TRBJ1-5	CASSPQTGNQPQHF	TGTGCCAGTAGTCCGCAGACAGGGAATCAGCCCCAGCATTTT
NA	NA	TRBV5-6	TRBJ2-2	CASSLGGGEAGELFF	TGTGCCAGCAGCCTAGGAGGGGGTGAGGCCGGGGAGCTGTTTTTT
NA	NA	TRBV20-1	TRBJ1-1	CSARSLLEAFF	TGCAGTGCTAGAAGTCTCCTTGAAGCTTTCTTT
NA	NA	TRBV3-1/TRBV3-2	TRBJ2-7	CASSQETGARYF	TGTGCCAGCAGCCAAGAAACCGGGGCCCGGTACTTC
NA	NA	TRBV3-1/TRBV3-2	TRBJ2-1	CASSQWDSTYNEQFF	TGTGCCAGCAGCCAATGGGACTCAACCTACAATGAGCAGTTCTTC
few	NA	TRBV5-5	TRBJ2-2	CASSLRRTGELFF	TGTGCCAGCAGCTTACGGAGAACCGGGGAGCTGTTTTTT
NA	NA	TRBV4-1	TRBJ1-6	CASPGEGSPLHF	TGCGCCAGCCCAGGGGAAGGGTCACCCCTCCACTTT
NA	NA	TRBV6-1	TRBJ1-5	CASSERWGDQPQHF	TGTGCCAGCAGTGAAAGATGGGGTGATCAGCCCCAGCATTTT
few	TRBD2	TRBV5-4	TRBJ2-1	CASSSGLAGYNEQFF	TGTGCCAGCAGTTCCGGACTAGCGGGTTACAATGAGCAGTTCTTC
NA	NA	TRBV2	TRBJ2-3	CASSEGWGSDTQYF	TGTGCCAGCAGTGAGGGGTGGGGGTCAGATACGCAGTATTTT
NA	NA	TRBV24-1	TRBJ2-7	CATSDPDGVPYF	TGTGCCACCAGTGATCCCGACGGCGTTCCGTACTTC
NA	TRBD2	TRBV3-1/TRBV3-2	TRBJ2-7	CASSPTTGTTLYEQYF	TGTGCCAGCAGCCCCACAACCGGGACTACCCTCTACGAGCAGTACTTC
NA	NA	TRBV10-2	TRBJ2-7	CASSDPWVTYEQYF	TGCGCCAGCAGCGACCCGTGGGTTACCTACGAGCAGTACTTC
few	NA	TRBV29-1	TRBJ1-2	CSAATGYGYTF	TGCAGCGCCGCGACAGGTTATGGCTACACCTTC
NA	NA	TRBV20-1	TRBJ2-1	CSARDFPEQFF	TGCAGTGCTAGAGATTTCCCTGAGCAGTTCTTC
NA	NA	TRBV6-1	TRBJ1-3	CASSGDGSGNTIYF	TGTGCCAGCAGTGGGGACGGATCTGGAAACACCATATATTTT
NA	TRBD1	TRBV6-6	TRBJ1-2	CASSLLIAQGGYGYTF	TGTGCCAGCAGTCTCCTCATTGCCCAGGGGGGCTATGGCTACACCTTC
NA	NA	TRBV5-6	TRBJ1-5	CASSLGPPHSNQPQHF	TGTGCCAGCAGCTTGGGGCCACCGCATAGCAATCAGCCCCAGCATTTT
few	NA	TRBV6-1	TRBJ1-2	CASSEASTGLYYGYTF	TGTGCCAGCAGTGAAGCGTCGACAGGCCTCTACTATGGCTACACCTTC
NA	TRBD2	TRBV5-1	TRBJ2-5	CASSWEGAGETQYF	TGCGCCAGCAGCTGGGAGGGCGCCGGAGAGACCCAGTACTTC
NA	NA	TRBV7-8	TRBJ2-7	CASSLEVGLYEQYF	TGTGCCAGCAGCTTAGAGGTGGGTCTCTACGAGCAGTACTTC
NA	NA	TRBV5-4	TRBJ1-1	CASSLGEGNTEAFF	TGTGCCAGCAGCTTGGGGGAGGGGAACACTGAAGCTTTCTTT
NA	TRBD2	TRBV6-4	TRBJ2-2	CASSFLAENTGELFF	TGTGCCAGCAGTTTCCTAGCGGAGAACACCGGGGAGCTGTTTTTT
NA	NA	TRBV19	TRBJ1-1	CASSIAGADTGYMNTEAFF	TGTGCCAGTAGTATAGCCGGCGCGGATACAGGCTATATGAACACTGAAGCTTTCTTT
NA	NA	TRBV7-2	TRBJ2-1	CASSFDRQGTVFF	TGTGCCAGCAGCTTCGATCGGCAAGGAACTGTGTTCTTC
few	TRBD2	TRBV2	TRBJ2-7	CASSEGSGGLDYEQYF	TGTGCCAGCAGTGAAGGTTCGGGGGGGCTTGACTACGAGCAGTACTTC
NA	TRBD1	TRBV10-1	TRBJ2-2	CASSGRGRDTGELFF	TGCGCCAGCAGTGGAAGGGGGCGCGACACCGGGGAGCTGTTTTTT
few	TRBD1	TRBV3-1/TRBV3-2	TRBJ1-5	CASSQGAGGNQPQHF	TGTGCCAGCAGCCAAGGCGCAGGGGGGAATCAGCCCCAGCATTTT
NA	TRBD2	TRBV4-2	TRBJ2-7	CASSQAVSGKFYEQYF	TGTGCCAGCAGCCAAGCTGTAAGCGGGAAGTTCTACGAGCAGTACTTC
NA	TRBD2	TRBV4-1	TRBJ2-1	CASSQYDSGGYYNEQFF	TGCGCCAGCAGCCAATACGACAGCGGGGGGTATTACAATGAGCAGTTCTTC
NA	NA	TRBV7-9	TRBJ1-1	CASSVMGGLGTEAFF	TGTGCCAGCAGCGTAATGGGGGGACTGGGGACTGAAGCTTTCTTT
few	NA	TRBV2	TRBJ1-2	CASSEGSGRASGYTF	TGTGCCAGCAGTGAAGGGTCGGGCAGGGCCTCTGGCTACACCTTC
NA	TRBD1	TRBV2	TRBJ2-7	CASFTTGTVPYEQYF	TGTGCCAGCTTTACAACCGGGACAGTCCCCTACGAGCAGTACTTC
NA	NA	TRBV3-1/TRBV3-2	TRBJ1-3	CASSQDLLEGNTIYF	TGTGCCAGCAGCCAAGATCTACTGGAGGGAAACACCATATATTTT
NA	TRBD1	TRBV14	TRBJ1-2	CASSQGTGSSDGYTF	TGTGCCAGCAGCCAAGGGACAGGGAGTTCGGATGGCTACACCTTC
once	NA	TRBV6-4	TRBJ2-3	CASSATTGSTQYF	TGTGCCAGCAGTGCGACAACGGGGAGTACGCAGTATTTT
NA	NA	TRBV5-4	TRBJ2-4	CASSLYGENIQYF	TGTGCCAGCAGCTTGTACGGGGAAAACATTCAGTACTTC
NA	TRBD1	TRBV6-5	TRBJ2-7	CASKGTGYYEQYF	TGTGCCAGCAAGGGGACAGGGTACTACGAGCAGTACTTC
NA	TRBD2	TRBV15	TRBJ2-1	CATSPSGIYNEQFF	TGTGCCACCAGCCCTAGCGGAATATACAATGAGCAGTTCTTC
NA	NA	TRBV7-9	TRBJ1-1	CASSLAQWSQNTEAFF	TGTGCCAGCAGCTTAGCGCAGTGGAGTCAGAACACTGAAGCTTTCTTT
NA	NA	TRBV6-5	TRBJ1-3	CASSYSYSSGNTIYF	TGTGCCAGCAGTTACTCCTACAGCTCTGGAAACACCATATATTTT
NA	NA	TRBV7-2	TRBJ2-7	CASSLPGSGHQYEQYF	TGTGCCAGCAGCTTACCCGGGAGCGGACACCAATACGAGCAGTACTTC
NA	NA	TRBV4-1	TRBJ1-3	CASSPSLSSGNTIYF	TGCGCCAGCAGCCCGAGCCTGAGCTCTGGAAACACCATATATTTT
few	NA	TRBV5-1	TRBJ2-3	CASSFTDSTDTQYF	TGCGCCAGCAGCTTCACGGATAGCACAGATACGCAGTATTTT
NA	TRBD2	TRBV2	TRBJ2-3	CASSAGSSWGGTQYF	TGTGCCAGCAGCGCCGGGTCCAGTTGGGGGGGTACGCAGTATTTT
NA	NA	TRBV7-2	TRBJ1-6	CASSLVLSVGTLNSPLHF	TGTGCCAGCAGCTTAGTGCTTTCTGTAGGGACACTCAATTCACCCCTCCACTTT